A selection of T cell receptor beta chains follows, all from one sample in a study of CD8+CD57+ T cells in acquired aplastic anemia. TCRdb fed the reads into MiXCR, producing one record per CDR3 protein. The sample has about 120,000 distinct CDR3 sequences, 58% seen once. Material for sequencing was sorted CD4+, CD8+, or CD8+CD57+ T cells (not recorded which) from PBMCs. The receptors shown here come from a human donor with aplastic anemia. The CDR3 runs from the conserved cysteine through the conserved F or W. D genes are given only for firm matches. Some rows mark clone size as missing; the rest say once, few, many or name a class of expanded clone.

TGTGCCACCAGAGGGTTAAGCCGGGATAACCAAGAGACCCAGTACTTC,CATRGLSRDNQETQYF,TRBV11-1,NA,TRBJ2-5,NA
TGTGCCAGCAGGGCAGTGAGCACCGGGGAGCTGTTTTTT,CASRAVSTGELFF,TRBV2,NA,TRBJ2-2,NA
TGTGCCATCAGTGCACAACGGGACAGAAAAACGGGGGGCTACACCTTC,CAISAQRDRKTGGYTF,TRBV10-3,TRBD1,TRBJ1-2,once
TGTGCCAGCAGCTCGGGGGACAGCTCTAGCTACGAGCAGTACTTC,CASSSGDSSSYEQYF,TRBV9,NA,TRBJ2-7,many
TGCAGCGCCGTCAAGGGGAACACTGAAGCTTTCTTT,CSAVKGNTEAFF,TRBV29-1,NA,TRBJ1-1,NA
TGTGCCAGCAGCTTAGACAGTTGTCAGCCCCAGCATTTT,CASSLDSCQPQHF,TRBV7-2,NA,TRBJ1-5,NA
TGTGCCAGTAGTGGCCCCCCACACGATTACGAGCAGTACTTC,CASSGPPHDYEQYF,TRBV19,NA,TRBJ2-7,NA
TGCGCCAGCAGCTTGGTCCAGGGGGCCTACGAGCAGTACTTC,CASSLVQGAYEQYF,TRBV5-1,TRBD1,TRBJ2-7,few
TGTGCCAGCAGTGAAATAGGTCAGAACACTGAAGCTTTCTTT,CASSEIGQNTEAFF,TRBV25-1,NA,TRBJ1-1,NA
TGTGCCAGCAGTGTGGACACTAATTCACCCCTCCACTTT,CASSVDTNSPLHF,TRBV2,NA,TRBJ1-6,NA
TGTGCCAGTAGTATCCGGGACGAACTGTTTTTT,CASSIRDELFF,TRBV19,NA,TRBJ1-4,NA
TGTGCCAGCAGCACCATAGCGGGAGACCCCTACGAGCAGTACTTC,CASSTIAGDPYEQYF,TRBV7-9,TRBD2,TRBJ2-7,NA
TGTGCCAGCACCGACGCAGATACGCAGTATTTT,CASTDADTQYF,TRBV5-4,NA,TRBJ2-3,many
TGCAGCGTTGCGGACAGCTTGGCTGGGAACTATGGCTACACCTTC,CSVADSLAGNYGYTF,TRBV29-1,NA,TRBJ1-2,once
TGTGCCATCAGTGATCCCCCCAAGAACACTGAAGCTTTCTTT,CAISDPPKNTEAFF,TRBV10-3,NA,TRBJ1-1,once
TGTGCCAGCAGTCGACCTCCCAATCAGTCCCAGCATTTT,CASSRPPNQSQHF,TRBV7-9,NA,TRBJ1-5,once
TGCAGCGTAGGAGAGTACAATGAGCAGTTCTTC,CSVGEYNEQFF,TRBV29-1,NA,TRBJ2-1,few
TGTGCCAGCAGTGAAAGGGGAGGGGAGAACACTGAAGCTTTCTTT,CASSERGGENTEAFF,TRBV2,NA,TRBJ1-1,once
TGCAGTGCTAGAGACGGACAGGGCCGCCGGCATTTT,CSARDGQGRRHF,TRBV20-1,TRBD1,TRBJ1-5,NA
TGCAGCGTTGCCCCCCTAGCGGACCACTACGAGCAGTACTTC,CSVAPLADHYEQYF,TRBV29-1,TRBD2,TRBJ2-7,few
TGTGCCAGCAGCTCCCGGACGGGAGAGACCCAGTACTTC,CASSSRTGETQYF,TRBV7-2,NA,TRBJ2-5,few
TGTGCCAGCAGTTTAATCCCCCGGGACAGTCTCACAGATACGCAGTATTTT,CASSLIPRDSLTDTQYF,TRBV12-3/TRBV12-4,TRBD1,TRBJ2-3,NA
TGTGCCAGCAGCCCGTCCGCCGACTACGAGCAGTACTTC,CASSPSADYEQYF,TRBV7-9,NA,TRBJ2-7,NA
TGTGCCACGGGACTAGCGGGAGGGGAGACCCAGTACTTC,CATGLAGGETQYF,TRBV7-9,TRBD2,TRBJ2-5,NA
TGCGCCAGCAGTCCCAGGGGGACTAATGAAAAACTGTTTTTT,CASSPRGTNEKLFF,TRBV10-1,TRBD1,TRBJ1-4,NA
TGTGCCAGCAGCAGGACTAGAGGGAGCACAGATACGCAGTATTTT,CASSRTRGSTDTQYF,TRBV5-4,TRBD2,TRBJ2-3,NA
TGTGCCAGCAGCAGCAGGAGCAATCAGCCCCAGCATTTT,CASSSRSNQPQHF,TRBV7-3,NA,TRBJ1-5,NA
TGTGCCAGCAGTGAAGCCTGGGGTGAAGGCTACACCTTC,CASSEAWGEGYTF,TRBV2,NA,TRBJ1-2,NA
TGTGCCAGCAGTGAATCTGGGGTGTATGGCTACACCTTC,CASSESGVYGYTF,TRBV6-1,NA,TRBJ1-2,NA
TGTGCCACCAGGGGGGACTCCTACGAGCAGTACTTC,CATRGDSYEQYF,TRBV24-1,NA,TRBJ2-7,NA
TGTGCCACCAGCAGAGAGGACCGCTACGAGCAGTACTTC,CATSREDRYEQYF,TRBV15,NA,TRBJ2-7,NA
TGTGCCAGCAGCCTGTTCGACACTGAAGCTTTCTTT,CASSLFDTEAFF,TRBV7-9,NA,TRBJ1-1,NA
TGTGCCATCAGTAGCGGGGGGGCTCTGGGGCAGTACTTC,CAISSGGALGQYF,TRBV10-3,TRBD2,TRBJ2-7,NA
TGTGCCAGCAGTGACCCCGGGGAGCTGTTTTTT,CASSDPGELFF,TRBV7-8,NA,TRBJ2-2,NA
TGTGCCAGCAGCTTGGCCGTAGAGACCCAGTACTTC,CASSLAVETQYF,TRBV5-6,NA,TRBJ2-5,many
TGCAGTGCTAGAGTACCAGGCTTGGGTCAGCCCCAGCATTTT,CSARVPGLGQPQHF,TRBV20-1,NA,TRBJ1-5,many
TGTGCCAGCAGCCTACGTAGGACAGGGAGCTATGGCTACACCTTC,CASSLRRTGSYGYTF,TRBV5-6,TRBD1,TRBJ1-2,many
TGTGCCATCAGCGGGAGGAACACAGATACGCAGTATTTT,CAISGRNTDTQYF,TRBV10-3,TRBD2,TRBJ2-3,NA
TGCAGTCCGGCCTTACGAAGCGCGAAAGCCTCCTACAATGAGCAGTTCTTC,CSPALRSAKASYNEQFF,TRBV20-1,NA,TRBJ2-1,NA
TGTGCCAGCAGCCATAGTAGGTCCGAGCAGTACTTC,CASSHSRSEQYF,TRBV3-1,NA,TRBJ2-7,NA
TGTGCCATCAGTGGGGGGAAAACTTACAACACTGAAGCTTTCTTT,CAISGGKTYNTEAFF,TRBV10-3,NA,TRBJ1-1,NA
TGTGCCAGTAGTAACCTAGCGGGGGACAATGAGCAGTTCTTC,CASSNLAGDNEQFF,TRBV19,TRBD2,TRBJ2-1,NA
TGTGCCAGCAGCGTGACAGGCTCCTACAATGAGCAGTTCTTC,CASSVTGSYNEQFF,TRBV9,NA,TRBJ2-1,many
TGCGCCAGCCGGGAGAATTCGAACACTGAAGCTTTCTTT,CASRENSNTEAFF,TRBV10-2,NA,TRBJ1-1,few
TGTGCCATCAGCGAAATACACCGGGACAGATACTATGGCTACACCTTC,CAISEIHRDRYYGYTF,TRBV10-3,TRBD1,TRBJ1-2,once
TGTGCCAGCAGCCAGGACAGGGACACTGAAGCTTTCTTT,CASSQDRDTEAFF,TRBV7-3,TRBD1,TRBJ1-1,NA
TGCAGCGTCGGGGGCAGAGTCCTCGGGGGCGAGCAGTTCTTC,CSVGGRVLGGEQFF,TRBV29-1,NA,TRBJ2-1,NA
TGTGCCAACCGGGACAGGGCGACCGGGGAGCTGTTTTTT,CANRDRATGELFF,TRBV12-3/TRBV12-4,TRBD1,TRBJ2-2,few
TGTGCCAGCAGCCTTCAGGACTGGGGAGGGTACGAGCAGTACTTC,CASSLQDWGGYEQYF,TRBV7-9,TRBD2,TRBJ2-7,many
TGTGCCATCAAAGGGCAGGGGGGCGACGAGCAGTACTTC,CAIKGQGGDEQYF,TRBV10-3,NA,TRBJ2-7,few
TGTGCCAGCAGCTGGGACAGGGGATTAGGAAACATTCAGTACTTC,CASSWDRGLGNIQYF,TRBV5-4,TRBD1,TRBJ2-4,many
TGTGCCAGCAGTTACCCGACCATTGAAAGGGAGGGTCCTGAAAAACTGTTTTTT,CASSYPTIEREGPEKLFF,TRBV6-2/TRBV6-3,NA,TRBJ1-4,few
TGTGCCAGCGAACGCAGCGAGCAGTTCTTC,CASERSEQFF,TRBV9,NA,TRBJ2-1,many
TGTGCCAGTCAACAGGCAGGCTACGAGCAGTACTTC,CASQQAGYEQYF,TRBV19,NA,TRBJ2-7,NA